A single sample gave rise to the 29 T cell receptor beta chains below, sequenced in a study of cytomegalovirus exposure and HLA in healthy donors. The PCR was carried out with 60 Vbeta primers and 13 Jbeta primers. Generated by immunoSEQ multiplex PCR, the TCRdb table keeps only in-frame clones and is missing some. The repertoire consists of about 170,000 clones, with around three quarters occurring once and the leading ten covering approximately 2.4%. Sequenced sample: PBMCs. These receptors originate from a woman in her 50s in good health and CMV-seronegative.

The J gene is TRBJ1-5, the V gene TRBV10-3, with TRBD1 identical over 8 bases. The CDR3 is made up of 12 amino acids. Germline V gene lookup returns CDR1 ENHRY and CDR2 SYGVKD. The ends lost 6 bases at V and 9 bases at J; junction bases unmatched: 4. The CDR3 nucleotides read TGTGCCATCAGGCCTGACAGGGGGCCCCAGCATTTT. This gives the protein CAIRPDRGPQHF.

The rearrangement joins TRBV7-3 to TRBJ2-7; TRBD1 matches at 9 bases. The ends lost 5 bases at V and 5 bases at J; junction bases unmatched: 4. The CDR3 has 13 residues. Germline V gives CDR1 SGHTA, CDR2 FQGTGA. The DNA for the CDR3 is TGTGCCAGCAGCAGGACAGGGGACGACGAGCAGTACTTC. Residues: CASSRTGDDEQYF.

This clone has only a few counts. This chain joins TRBV28 and TRBJ2-7, with D perhaps matching TRBD2 (7 bases). V lost 5 bases and J lost 5, with 19 bases in between. There are 15 residues in the CDR3. Germline CDR1 and CDR2: MDHEN and SYDVKM. The CDR3 loop reads CASSDRRGAFDEQYF. CDR3 DNA sequence: TGTGCCAGCAGTGACCGCCGGGGGGCTTTTGACGAGCAGTACTTC.

In its sample, this clone was seen once. V usage is TRBV10-3 and J usage is TRBJ2-1; the D gene is possibly TRBD2 (6 bases). Germline V gene data show CDR1 as ENHRY and CDR2 as SYGVKD. The CDR3 is 14 residues long. The V gene lost 4 bases and the J gene lost 9 bases, with 16 bases spanning the gap. CDR3 nucleotides: TGTGCCATCAGTGCTGTGGGACTCACTCGTGAGCAGTTCTTC. This translates into CAISAVGLTREQFF.

This clone was picked up a small number of times. In DNA form, the CDR3 reads TGCGCCAGCAGCTTGGGAGACGGGGGAAATCAGCCCCAGCATTTT. It specifies CASSLGDGGNQPQHF. This chain connects TRBV5-1 to TRBJ1-5; TRBD1 might be the D (5 bases). The V end was cut by 0 bases, the J end by 4 bases, with 11 bases between. The CDR3 covers 15 residues. CDR1 is SGHRS and CDR2 is YFSETQ in the germline V gene.

The chain links TRBV5-1 to TRBJ2-6; 9 nucleotides align to TRBD1. CDR1 and CDR2 from the germline V gene are SGHRS and YFSETQ. The CDR3 contains 18 residues. Germline trimming cut 2 bases from V and 0 bases from J; bases unmatched to any gene: 6. The CDR3 is CASSFRTGANSGANVLTF. The CDR3 DNA follows: TGCGCCAGCAGCTTTCGGACAGGGGCCAACTCTGGGGCCAACGTCCTGACTTTC.

The chain combines TRBV5-6 with TRBJ2-1; 8 positions match TRBD2. Germline V gene data show CDR1 as SGHDT and CDR2 as YYEEEE. Trimming at V came to 1 base and at J to 5 bases, leaving 14 bases not matched to a gene. The CDR3 is 18 residues long. The CDR3 DNA sequence: TGTGCCAGCAGCTTGAAAAGCGGGAGTAGTCGAATCCACAATGAGCAGTTCTTC. This gives the protein CASSLKSGSSRIHNEQFF.

CDR3 sequence reads: CASSLGGNTEAFF. DNA for the CDR3: TGTGCCAGCAGCCTGGGGGGGAACACTGAAGCTTTCTTT. The chain links TRBV14 to TRBJ1-1, with D possibly matching TRBD1 (5 bases). Per germline, CDR1 SGHDN and CDR2 FVKESK. The CDR3 consists of 13 residues. Between the trimmed V and J ends, which lost 4 bases and 1 base, there was a span of 7 bases.

DNA of the CDR3: TGTGCCAGCAGCGTACGGGGTAGCTCCTACGAGCAGTACTTC. Translated: CASSVRGSSYEQYF. This sequence joins TRBV9 and TRBJ2-7; D is perhaps TRBD2 (5 bases). Germline CDR1 SGDLS, CDR2 YYNGEE. This CDR3 spans 14 amino acids. Trimming shortened V by 1 base and J by 0 bases, and 8 bases separated the two germline ends.

The count of this clone is one. This sequence joins TRBV5-4 and TRBJ2-2; 8 positions match TRBD1. The V gene end was trimmed by 2 bases and the J gene end by 5 bases; junction bases not matched to a gene: 8. Germline V CDR1 and CDR2: SGHNT, YYREEE (reference sequence). The CDR3 runs to 16 residues. The CDR3 sequence: CASSFARTGSTGELFF. The CDR3 DNA sequence: TGTGCCAGCAGCTTCGCTAGGACAGGGAGTACCGGGGAGCTGTTTTTT.

This sequence joins TRBV5-6 and TRBJ2-3; D may be TRBD2 (6 bases). CDR1 is SGHDT, CDR2 YYEEEE, per germline. CDR3 length equals 16 residues. V gave up 1 base and J gave up 6 bases, with 18 bases separating them. DNA for the CDR3: TGTGCCAGCAGCTTGCTTCGGGACTTCCGGGATGATACGCAGTATTTT. The encoded protein is CASSLLRDFRDDTQYF.

The chain couples TRBV29-1 to TRBJ1-1; D gene unclear. CDR1 and CDR2 from the germline V gene are SQVTM and ANQGSEA. The CDR3 spans 11 residues. The DNA of the CDR3 is TGCGGGAGCACGTTAGGACCTGAAGCTTTCTTT. It translates to CGSTLGPEAFF.

This clone was detected a few times. The rearrangement links TRBV28 to TRBJ2-4, with D perhaps TRBD2 (6 bases). Trimming pared 2 bases from V and 1 base from J, leaving 9 bases between. The germline V gene has CDR1 MDHEN and CDR2 SYDVKM. The CDR3 has 15 residues. The CDR3 DNA reads TGTGCCAGCAGTTTACGGGGGAATGCCAAAAACATTCAGTACTTC. Protein: CASSLRGNAKNIQYF.

A note on this clone: The same CDR3 is also encoded by other DNA sequences in this sample. The chain employs TRBV7-9 and TRBJ2-7, with no clear D. The CDR3 covers 14 residues. V lost 1 base, J lost 0 bases, and 7 bases lay in between. Germline lookup yields CDR1 SEHNR and CDR2 FQNEAQ (reference sequence). CDR3 sequence: CASSLVASSYEQYF. The DNA for the CDR3 is TGTGCCAGCAGCTTAGTTGCCAGCTCCTACGAGCAGTACTTC. Full variable domain (outside the CDR3, taken from reference TRBV7-9 and TRBJ2-7): DTGVSQNPRHKITKRGQNVTFRCDPISEHNRLYWYRQTLGQGPEFLTYFQNEAQLEKSRLLSDRFSAERPKGSFSTLEIQRTEQGDSAMYLCASSLVASSYEQYFGPGTRLTVT.

This clone was seen once. This rearrangement joins TRBV28 to TRBJ2-1; 10 positions match TRBD2. Looked up from germline, CDR1 is MDHEN and CDR2 is SYDVKM. V lost 1 base and J lost 3; bases outside the gene matches: 9. The CDR3 spans 18 residues. In DNA, the CDR3 is TGTGCCAGCAGTTTATCAGGGATGGGACTAGCGATCTACAATGAGCAGTTCTTC. This sequence encodes CASSLSGMGLAIYNEQFF. Combining the CDR3 with reference TRBV28 and TRBJ2-1 gives the whole variable domain DVKVTQSSRYLVKRTGEKVFLECVQDMDHENMFWYRQDPGLGLRLIYFSYDVKMKEKGDIPEGYSVSREKKERFSLILESASTNQTSMYLCASSLSGMGLAIYNEQFFGPGTRLTVL.

For this clone: At one boundary the junction diverges from the germline segment, which might be a read error. V and J are TRBV7-9 and TRBJ1-3; weak D call: TRBD1 (5 bases). This CDR3 has 15 amino acids. Germline V gene sequence: CDR1 SEHNR, CDR2 FQNEAQ (reference sequence). The CDR3: CSSSLTGGSGNTIYF. The DNA of the CDR3 is TGTTCCAGCAGCTTGACCGGGGGCTCTGGAAACACCATATATTTT.

J is TRBJ1-5 and V is TRBV6-5; the match to TRBD1 covers 8 bases. From germline, CDR1 is MNHEY and CDR2 SVGAGI. CDR3 length equals 15 residues. The J segment lost 4 bases and the V segment lost 6 bases, leaving 8 bases of the junction unmatched. This chain's CDR3 is CASRGQGARNQPQHF. The CDR3 bases are TGTGCCAGCAGAGGTCAGGGGGCGAGGAATCAGCCCCAGCATTTT.

The chain has TRBV9 and TRBJ2-1, with 8 bases fitting TRBD2. CDR1 is SGDLS, CDR2 YYNGEE, per germline. After removal of 0 bases from V and 3 bases from J, the junction contained 2 bases not matched to a gene. The length of the CDR3 is 15 residues. CDR3 DNA sequence: TGTGCCAGCAGCGTAGACGGGGGGGACTACAATGAGCAGTTCTTC. It codes for CASSVDGGDYNEQFF.

This sequence joins TRBV28 and TRBJ1-1, with D possibly matching TRBD1 (6 bases). Per germline, CDR1 MDHEN and CDR2 SYDVKM. V was shortened by 4 bases and J by 1 base, with 10 bases between the two germline ends. This CDR3 contains 14 residues. The CDR3 sequence is CASSSGGANTEAFF. Written as DNA, the CDR3 is TGTGCCAGCAGTTCGGGGGGGGCGAACACTGAAGCTTTCTTT.

The chain links TRBV6-5 to TRBJ2-1; TRBD1 matches at 10 bases. The CDR3 covers 15 residues. Losses at the gene ends were 2 bases for V and 6 bases for J; bases not matched to a gene: 4. CDR1 and CDR2 (germline): MNHEY, SVGAGI. CDR3 sequence (DNA): TGTGCCAGCAGTTACACCCGGACAGGGGGCAATGAGCAGTTCTTC. Residues: CASSYTRTGGNEQFF.

This clone occurred once. This chain joins TRBV20-1 and TRBJ1-2; D uncertain. The CDR3 covers 10 residues. Per the germline V gene, CDR1 is DFQATT and CDR2 is SNEGSKA (reference sequence). Trimming cost V 6 bases and J 3 bases, with 5 bases left between them. The CDR3 loop reads CSAEYYGYTF. The CDR3 nucleotides read TGCAGTGCAGAGTACTATGGCTACACCTTC.

This chain links TRBV7-2 with TRBJ2-5, with TRBD1 matching over 11 bases. The length of the CDR3 is 16 residues. Looked up from germline, CDR1 is SGHTA and CDR2 is FQGNSA. V lost 4 bases to trimming and J lost 4 bases; unmatched junction nucleotides: 8. Written as DNA, the CDR3 is TGTGCCAGCAGCTCAAGCGCCGGGACAGGGGGAGAGACCCAGTACTTC. It translates to CASSSSAGTGGETQYF.

The rearrangement uses TRBV12-5 and TRBJ2-2; 11 positions agree with TRBD1. The V gene end was trimmed by 6 bases and the J gene end by 4 bases; junction bases not matched to a gene: 7. This CDR3 is 16 amino acids long. Looked up from germline, CDR1 is LGHNT and CDR2 is FRNRAP. The CDR3, as DNA: TGTGCTAGTGGCCAACGGACAGGGGGCTCCACCGGGGAGCTGTTTTTT. Residues: CASGQRTGGSTGELFF.

Only a few counts were recorded for this clone. The chain combines TRBV18 with TRBJ2-7; 7 nucleotides align to TRBD1. Germline CDR1 reads KGHSH; CDR2 reads LQKENI. The V segment lost 6 bases and the J segment 3 bases; nucleotides outside the gene matches: 5. CDR3 length: 13 residues. The DNA for the CDR3 is TGTGCCAGCTCCCGAGGACAGGACTACGAGCAGTACTTC. It encodes CASSRGQDYEQYF.

This clone showed up just once. This chain links TRBV28 with TRBJ1-3; TRBD1 is a possible D gene (5 bases). The CDR3 is 15 residues long. The ends were cut back, 6 bases at V and 0 bases at J, with 12 bases in the middle. The germline V gene encodes CDR1 MDHEN and CDR2 SYDVKM. CDR3 in amino acids: CASRPPGNSGNTIYF. The CDR3 DNA is TGTGCCAGCAGACCCCCAGGGAACTCTGGAAACACCATATATTTT. Full variable domain (remainder filled in from reference TRBV28 and TRBJ1-3): DVKVTQSSRYLVKRTGEKVFLECVQDMDHENMFWYRQDPGLGLRLIYFSYDVKMKEKGDIPEGYSVSREKKERFSLILESASTNQTSMYLCASRPPGNSGNTIYFGEGSWLTVV.

The V and J genes are TRBV7-6 and TRBJ2-2; tentatively, D is TRBD2 (5 bases). The CDR3 totals 16 residues. V was pared by 1 base and J by 4 bases, with 13 bases between. The V gene's germline CDR1 is SGHVS and CDR2 FNYEAQ. The CDR3, as DNA: TGTGCCAGCAGCTTAGGATCTGCGGGTGCCACCGGGGAGCTGTTTTTT. It yields the protein CASSLGSAGATGELFF.

The chain links TRBV28 to TRBJ1-3; the D is unclear. Germline CDR1 is MDHEN and CDR2 is SYDVKM. Trimming took off 1 base at V and 0 bases at J, with 10 bases between the two ends. This CDR3 comprises 16 residues. Here the CDR3 DNA reads TGTGCCAGCAGTTTATCCGGGTTCAACTCTGGAAACACCATATATTTT. Translating it yields CASSLSGFNSGNTIYF.

The V gene is TRBV28, the J gene TRBJ2-7; 10 positions match TRBD1. Germline CDR1 MDHEN, CDR2 SYDVKM. J lost 4 bases, V lost 7 bases, and 10 bases had no gene match. This CDR3 spans 15 amino acids. CDR3: CASTSPRGQGYEQYF. CDR3 coding DNA: TGTGCCAGCACCTCGCCCCGGGGACAGGGGTACGAGCAGTACTTC.

This chain joins TRBV11-1 and TRBJ1-1; unclear D gene. The CDR3 totals 13 residues. V lost 4 bases and J lost 2, with 8 bases in between. Germline CDR1 is SGHAT and CDR2 is FQDESV (reference sequence). The CDR3 DNA is TGTGCCAGCAGCTCCGGACTTAACACTGAAGCTTTCTTT. As protein: CASSSGLNTEAFF.